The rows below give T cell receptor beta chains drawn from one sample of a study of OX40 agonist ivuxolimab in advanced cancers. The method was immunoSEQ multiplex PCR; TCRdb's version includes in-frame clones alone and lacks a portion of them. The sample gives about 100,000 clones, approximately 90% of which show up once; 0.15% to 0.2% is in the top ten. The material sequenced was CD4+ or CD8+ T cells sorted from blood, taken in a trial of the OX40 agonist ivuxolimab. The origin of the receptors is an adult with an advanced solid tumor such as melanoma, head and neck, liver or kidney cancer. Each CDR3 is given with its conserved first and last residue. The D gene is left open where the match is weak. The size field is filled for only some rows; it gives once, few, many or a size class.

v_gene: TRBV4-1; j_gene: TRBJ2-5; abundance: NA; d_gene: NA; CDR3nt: TGCGCCAGCAGCCAACAGGGGGGGGAGACCCAGTACTTC; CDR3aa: CASSQQGGETQYF
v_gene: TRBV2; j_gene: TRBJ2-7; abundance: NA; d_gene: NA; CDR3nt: TGTGCCAGCAGTGACCCCCGCTCCTACGAGCAGTACTTC; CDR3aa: CASSDPRSYEQYF
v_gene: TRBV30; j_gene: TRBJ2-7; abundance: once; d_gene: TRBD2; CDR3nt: TGTGCCTGGGGACTAGCGGGACCCTCCTACGAGCAGTACTTC; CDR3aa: CAWGLAGPSYEQYF
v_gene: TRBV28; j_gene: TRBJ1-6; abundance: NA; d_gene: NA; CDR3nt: TGTGCCATCTCCTTTCGGGATAATTCACCCCTCCACTTT; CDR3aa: CAISFRDNSPLHF
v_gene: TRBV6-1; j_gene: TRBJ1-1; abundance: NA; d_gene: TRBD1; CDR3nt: TGTGCCAGCAGTAACTACAGGGGGACCACTGAAGCTTTCTTT; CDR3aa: CASSNYRGTTEAFF
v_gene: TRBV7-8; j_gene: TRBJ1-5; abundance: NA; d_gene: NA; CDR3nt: TGTGCCAGCAGCCCCCGTAGGGGAGCGGATCAGCCCCAGCATTTT; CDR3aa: CASSPRRGADQPQHF
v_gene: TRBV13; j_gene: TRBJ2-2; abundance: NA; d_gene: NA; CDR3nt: TGTGCCAGCAGAACATACCAAAACAGGGTTGCCGGGGAGCTGTTTTTT; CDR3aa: CASRTYQNRVAGELFF
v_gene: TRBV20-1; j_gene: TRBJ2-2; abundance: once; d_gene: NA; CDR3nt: TGCAGTGCGAGGGGTGCGGGGGAGCTGTTTTTT; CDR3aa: CSARGAGELFF
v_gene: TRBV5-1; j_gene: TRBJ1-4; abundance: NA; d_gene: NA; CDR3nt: TGCGCCAGCAGCCCCCTTATGGGGGGCGACTCTGAAAAACTGTTTTTT; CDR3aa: CASSPLMGGDSEKLFF
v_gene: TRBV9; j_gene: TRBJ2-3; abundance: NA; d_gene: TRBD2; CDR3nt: TGTGCCAGCAGCGTAGGTGATAGCGGGGGGCATACGCAGTATTTT; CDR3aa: CASSVGDSGGHTQYF
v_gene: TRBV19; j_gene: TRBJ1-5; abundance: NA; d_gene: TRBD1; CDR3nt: TGTGCCAGTAGTATCTTGGGGACAGGGGATCAGCCCCAGCATTTT; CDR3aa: CASSILGTGDQPQHF
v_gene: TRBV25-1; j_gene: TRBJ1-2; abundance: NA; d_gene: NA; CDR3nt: TGTGCCAGCGCCCCTGGGGGGGTGGCTTGGGGCTATGGCTACACCTTC; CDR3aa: CASAPGGVAWGYGYTF
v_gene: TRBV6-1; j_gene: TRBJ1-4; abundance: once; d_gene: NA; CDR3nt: TGTGCCAGCAGTGAAGGACATTGGGTAACGGTGAATGAAAAACTGTTTTTT; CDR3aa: CASSEGHWVTVNEKLFF
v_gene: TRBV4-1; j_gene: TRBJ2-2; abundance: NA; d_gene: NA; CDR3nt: TGCGCCAGCAGCCAAGACAGGGCGGGCACCGGGGAGCTGTTTTTT; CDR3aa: CASSQDRAGTGELFF
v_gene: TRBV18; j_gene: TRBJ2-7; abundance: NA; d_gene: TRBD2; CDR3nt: TGTGCCAGCTCACCACCGGGACTAGCGGGGGCCTACGAGCAGTACTTC; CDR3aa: CASSPPGLAGAYEQYF
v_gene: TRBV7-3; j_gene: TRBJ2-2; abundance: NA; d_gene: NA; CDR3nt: TGTGCCAGCAGCTTAGGGGTAAACACCGGGGAGCTGTTTTTT; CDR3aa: CASSLGVNTGELFF
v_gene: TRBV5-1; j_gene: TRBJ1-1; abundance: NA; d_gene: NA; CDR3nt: TGCGCCAGCAGCTTGGCCGTTCGGGGGACGAACACTGAAGCTTTCTTT; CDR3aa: CASSLAVRGTNTEAFF
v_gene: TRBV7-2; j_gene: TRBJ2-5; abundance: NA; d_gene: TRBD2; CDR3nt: TGTGCCAGCAGCTTGGGTAGCGGGGGGGCCTGGGAGACCCAGTACTTC; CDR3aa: CASSLGSGGAWETQYF
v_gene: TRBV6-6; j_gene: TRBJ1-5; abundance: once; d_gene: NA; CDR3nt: TGTGCCACCAAAGACGGGGGTCAGCCCCAGCATTTT; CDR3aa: CATKDGGQPQHF
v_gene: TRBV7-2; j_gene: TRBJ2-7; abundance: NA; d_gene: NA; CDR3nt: TGTGCCAGCAGCTTAGCCGGGACCGCCTACGAGCAGTACTTC; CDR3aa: CASSLAGTAYEQYF
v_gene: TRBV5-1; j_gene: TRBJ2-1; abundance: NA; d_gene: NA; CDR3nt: TGCGCCAGCAGCAGTACAGTCTCCTACAATGAGCAGTTCTTC; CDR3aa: CASSSTVSYNEQFF
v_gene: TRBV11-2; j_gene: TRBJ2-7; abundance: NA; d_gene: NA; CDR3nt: TGTGCCAGCAGCTTAGATGGGGGCCTAAACTCCTACGAGCAGTACTTC; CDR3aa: CASSLDGGLNSYEQYF
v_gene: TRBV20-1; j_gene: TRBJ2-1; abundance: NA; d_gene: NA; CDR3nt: TGCAGTGCTAGATTAAAAAATGAGCAGTTCTTC; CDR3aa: CSARLKNEQFF
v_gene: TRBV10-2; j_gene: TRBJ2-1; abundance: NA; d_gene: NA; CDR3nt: TGCGCCAGCAGTGTAACGGGAGAGGGGGGCAATGAGCAGTTCTTC; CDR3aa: CASSVTGEGGNEQFF
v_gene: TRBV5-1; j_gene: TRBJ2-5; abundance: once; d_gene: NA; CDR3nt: TGCGCCAGCAGCTCTTTAGTTCAAGAGACCCAGTACTTC; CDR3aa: CASSSLVQETQYF
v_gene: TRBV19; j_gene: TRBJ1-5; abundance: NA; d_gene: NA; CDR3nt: TGTGCCAGTAGTATAGTCCAGGGGTACGAGCATTTT; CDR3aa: CASSIVQGYEHF
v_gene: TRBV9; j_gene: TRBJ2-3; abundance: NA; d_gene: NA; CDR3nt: TGTGCCAGCAGCGTGAGAGGGTTATCTAGCACAGATACGCAGTATTTT; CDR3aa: CASSVRGLSSTDTQYF
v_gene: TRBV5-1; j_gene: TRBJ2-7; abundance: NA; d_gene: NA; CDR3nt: TGCGCCAGCAGCTTAGGCAGGGGTGGGGACGAGCAGTACTTC; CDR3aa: CASSLGRGGDEQYF
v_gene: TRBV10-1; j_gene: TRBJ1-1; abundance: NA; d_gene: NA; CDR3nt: TGCGCCAGCAGTGAGTCCCTTTTGAACACTGAAGCTTTCTTT; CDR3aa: CASSESLLNTEAFF
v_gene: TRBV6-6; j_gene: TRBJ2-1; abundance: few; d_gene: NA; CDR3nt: TGTGCCAGCAGAACCAACTACCTATACAATGAGCAGTTCTTC; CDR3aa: CASRTNYLYNEQFF
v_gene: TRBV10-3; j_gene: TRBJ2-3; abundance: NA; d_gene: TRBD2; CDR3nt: TGTGCCATCAGTGCAACTAGCGGGGGGTCAGATACGCAGTATTTT; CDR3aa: CAISATSGGSDTQYF
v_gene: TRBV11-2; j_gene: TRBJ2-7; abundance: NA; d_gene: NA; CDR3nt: TGTGCCAGCAGCCCTTACTCCGGTCGGCAGTTCGACGAGCAGTACTTC; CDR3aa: CASSPYSGRQFDEQYF
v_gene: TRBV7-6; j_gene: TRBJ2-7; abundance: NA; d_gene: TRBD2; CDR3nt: TGTGCCAGCAGCTTAGCGGCCGGGAGGGCGGGTGAGCAGTACTTC; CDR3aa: CASSLAAGRAGEQYF
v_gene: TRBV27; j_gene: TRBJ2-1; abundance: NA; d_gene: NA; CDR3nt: TGTGCCACGAAGAACTACAATGAGCAGTTCTTC; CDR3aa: CATKNYNEQFF
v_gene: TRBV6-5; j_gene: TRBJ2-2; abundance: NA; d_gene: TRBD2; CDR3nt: TGTGCCAGCAGCCGACTAGCGGGGGAAACCGGGGAGCTGTTTTTT; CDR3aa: CASSRLAGETGELFF
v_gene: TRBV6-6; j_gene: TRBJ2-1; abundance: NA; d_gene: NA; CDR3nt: TGTGCCAGCAGTTACCCCTCGACCGTAAATGAGCAGTTCTTC; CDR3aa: CASSYPSTVNEQFF
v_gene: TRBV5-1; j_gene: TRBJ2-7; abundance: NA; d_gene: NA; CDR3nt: TGCGCCAGCAGCCCCCAGGGCAGCCATCTTTCTGAAGAGCAGTACTTC; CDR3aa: CASSPQGSHLSEEQYF
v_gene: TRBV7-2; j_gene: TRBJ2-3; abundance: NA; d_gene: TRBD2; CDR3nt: TGTGCCAGCAGCTTAGACTTAGCGGGAGGGCGGAATACGCAGTATTTT; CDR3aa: CASSLDLAGGRNTQYF
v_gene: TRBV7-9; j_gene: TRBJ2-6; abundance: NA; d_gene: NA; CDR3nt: TGTGCCAGCTCTGGGGCCAACGTCCTGACTTTC; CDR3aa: CASSGANVLTF
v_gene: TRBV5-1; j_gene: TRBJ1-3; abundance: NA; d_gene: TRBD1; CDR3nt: TGCGCCAGCAGGTCACAGGGGAAGGGAAACACCATATATTTT; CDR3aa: CASRSQGKGNTIYF
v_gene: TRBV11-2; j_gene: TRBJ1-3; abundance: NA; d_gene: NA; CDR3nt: TGTGCCAGCAGCCTTCGGGTGCGTGGAAACACCATATATTTT; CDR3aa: CASSLRVRGNTIYF
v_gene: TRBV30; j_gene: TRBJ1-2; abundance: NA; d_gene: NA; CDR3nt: TGTGCCTGGTCTAGGGATTATGGCTACACCTTC; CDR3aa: CAWSRDYGYTF
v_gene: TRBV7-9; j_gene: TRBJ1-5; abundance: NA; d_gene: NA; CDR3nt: TGTGCCAGCAGCACGTTCAATCAGCCCCAGCATTTT; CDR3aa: CASSTFNQPQHF
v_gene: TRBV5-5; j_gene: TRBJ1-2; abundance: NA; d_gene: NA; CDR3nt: TGTGCCAGCAGCTTTAACACGGCCTCCTATGGCTACACCTTC; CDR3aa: CASSFNTASYGYTF
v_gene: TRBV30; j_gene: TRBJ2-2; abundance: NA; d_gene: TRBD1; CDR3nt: TGTGCCTGGGCTGGGACAGGGACCGGGGAGCTGTTTTTT; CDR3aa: CAWAGTGTGELFF
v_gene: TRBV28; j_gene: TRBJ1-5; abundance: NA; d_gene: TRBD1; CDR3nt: TGTGCCAGCAGTTCTACTCAGGGGGCGGGTCAGCCCCAGCATTTT; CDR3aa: CASSSTQGAGQPQHF
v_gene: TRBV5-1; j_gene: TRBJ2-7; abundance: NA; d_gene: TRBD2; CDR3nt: TGCGCCAGCAGCCAGGGGACTAGCGAGACCTACGAGCAGTACTTC; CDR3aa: CASSQGTSETYEQYF
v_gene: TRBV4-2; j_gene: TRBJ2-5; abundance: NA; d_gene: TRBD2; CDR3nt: TGTGCCAGCAGCCAATATACTAGCGCCCAAGAGACCCAGTACTTC; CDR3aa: CASSQYTSAQETQYF
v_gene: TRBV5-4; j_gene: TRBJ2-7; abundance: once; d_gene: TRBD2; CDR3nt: TGTGCCAGCAGCCCACCGGGACTAGCGGGGGGGCCGGTCTACGAGCAGTACTTC; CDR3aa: CASSPPGLAGGPVYEQYF
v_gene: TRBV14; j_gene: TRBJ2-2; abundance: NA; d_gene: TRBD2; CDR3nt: TGTGCCAGCAACCATGGAGCGGGACACACCGGGGAGCTGTTTTTT; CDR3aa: CASNHGAGHTGELFF
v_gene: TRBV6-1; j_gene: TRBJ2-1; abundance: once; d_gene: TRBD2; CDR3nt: TGTGCCAGCAGTGAAGGTCGGGGTAGCGGGAGGCCAGGCTACAATGAGCAGTTCTTC; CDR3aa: CASSEGRGSGRPGYNEQFF
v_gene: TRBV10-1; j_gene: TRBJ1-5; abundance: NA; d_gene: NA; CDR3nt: TGCGCCAGCAGTGATGTTGGTCAGCCCCAGCATTTT; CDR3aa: CASSDVGQPQHF
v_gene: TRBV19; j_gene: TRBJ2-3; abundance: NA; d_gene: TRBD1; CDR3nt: TGTGCCAGTAGTACATCACAAAGACAGGACAGGACAGATACGCAGTATTTT; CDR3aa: CASSTSQRQDRTDTQYF